A single sample gave rise to the 20 T cell receptor beta chains below, sequenced in a study of blood T cell repertoires in COVID-19. The protocol was immunoSEQ multiplex PCR, while the TCRdb copy is restricted to in-frame clones and leaves out a portion. The sample lists about 250,000 clones; about 86% were seen once. Sequenced material: peripheral blood. These receptors were obtained from a man aged 35 to 55 with active or convalescent COVID-19.

This chain joins TRBV30 and TRBJ2-2, with D maybe TRBD2 (6 bases). Trimming shortened V by 5 bases and J by 4 bases, and 14 bases separated the two germline ends. The CDR3 is 14 residues long. Per germline, CDR1 GTSNPN and CDR2 SVGIG (reference sequence). This chain's CDR3 is CAWALNGGTGELFF. For the CDR3, the DNA is TGTGCCTGGGCCCTGAACGGGGGCACCGGGGAGCTGTTTTTT.

This rearrangement joins TRBV24-1 to TRBJ1-2; 8 nucleotides align to TRBD1. This CDR3 is built from 14 residues. Per the germline V gene, CDR1 is KGHDR and CDR2 is SFDVKD. V lost 7 bases, J lost 2 bases, and 5 bases stayed unmatched. The CDR3 region is CATSYGQGNYGYTF. The CDR3 nucleotides are TGTGCCACCAGCTACGGACAGGGAAACTATGGCTACACCTTC.

This clone was seen only a few times. CDR3 in DNA: TGTGCCTGGTTACTAGCGGGTACCTACAATGAGCAGTTCTTC. It yields the protein CAWLLAGTYNEQFF. The genes are TRBV30 and TRBJ2-1, with 9 bases aligning to TRBD2. Trimming cost V 5 bases and J 2 bases; bases outside gene matches: 4. In germline, CDR1 is GTSNPN, CDR2 SVGIG (reference sequence). CDR3 length: 14 amino acids.

The chain joins TRBV6-5 to TRBJ1-1; TRBD1 matches at 11 bases. Germline V gene data show CDR1 as MNHEY and CDR2 as SVGAGI. The V segment lost 5 bases and the J segment 4 bases; nucleotides outside the gene matches: 6. There are 15 residues in the CDR3. The CDR3 DNA is TGTGCCAGCAGTACCCCTGGGACAGGGGGCACTGAAGCTTTCTTT. It yields the protein CASSTPGTGGTEAFF.

The chain carries TRBV6-5 and TRBJ2-7; 10 bases agree with TRBD2. The J segment lost 5 bases and the V segment lost 0 bases, leaving 4 bases of the junction unmatched. This CDR3 comprises 15 residues. Germline V gene data show CDR1 as MNHEY and CDR2 as SVGAGI. CDR3 amino acids: CASSYSGTSDHEQYF. The CDR3 coding sequence is TGTGCCAGCAGTTACTCAGGGACTAGCGACCACGAGCAGTACTTC.

In nucleotides, the CDR3 is TGTGCCAGCAGCTTAGACCCCTTAGGGACTAGCGGAAGCACAGATACGCAGTATTTT. Its protein is CASSLDPLGTSGSTDTQYF. This chain joins TRBV11-3 and TRBJ2-3, with 11 bases matching TRBD2. The trim removed 0 bases at V and 0 bases at J, leaving 8 bases unmatched. CDR3 length: 19 residues. Germline V CDR1 and CDR2: SGHNT, YENEEA.

The CDR3 bases are TGTGCCAGCACTTACAGGGTAGGGAACACTGAAGCTTTCTTT. Protein: CASTYRVGNTEAFF. J is TRBJ1-1 and V is TRBV2; D might be TRBD1 (6 bases). This CDR3 has 14 amino acids. Trimming took off 7 bases at V and 1 base at J, with 13 bases between the two ends. The germline CDR1 and CDR2 sequences are SNHLY and FYNNEI.

Details on this clone: Other DNA sequences from this sample encode an identical CDR3 as well. The chain is built from TRBV29-1 and TRBJ2-7; D might be TRBD1 (8 bases). CDR1 and CDR2 (germline): SQVTM, ANQGSEA. Trimming took 7 bases from V and 6 from J, leaving 16 bases between them. The CDR3 length is 12 residues. CDR3 DNA: TGCAGCGCGGGAACAGGGGGGGGCGAGCAGTACTTC. This codes for CSAGTGGGEQYF.

This rearrangement joins TRBV9 to TRBJ2-1, with 12 bases aligning to TRBD1. CDR1 and CDR2 (germline): SGDLS, YYNGEE. The CDR3 is 14 amino acids. Germline trimming cut 3 bases from V and 7 bases from J; bases unmatched to any gene: 2. The CDR3 region is CASSGGQGANEQFF. In nucleotides, the CDR3 is TGTGCCAGCAGCGGGGGACAGGGGGCGAATGAGCAGTTCTTC.

V usage is TRBV27 and J usage is TRBJ2-3; possibly TRBD2 for D (5 bases). The germline gives CDR1 MNHEY, CDR2 SMNVEV (reference sequence). The V end was cut by 8 bases, the J end by 2 bases, with 14 bases between. This CDR3 spans 14 amino acids. CDR3 in DNA: TGTGCCAGCTCCCCGACTACGATCACAGATACGCAGTATTTT. Protein sequence: CASSPTTITDTQYF.

The chain links TRBV4-3 to TRBJ1-1; D is unclear. Germline values: CDR1 LGHNA, CDR2 YSLEER. V was cut by 3 bases and J by 0 bases, with 5 bases left in between. This CDR3 spans 13 amino acids. The CDR3 region has the DNA TGCGCCAGCAGCCATCGGTTGAACACTGAAGCTTTCTTT. As protein: CASSHRLNTEAFF.

The chain uses TRBV18 and TRBJ1-2; 7 bases align to TRBD1. The CDR3 covers 13 residues. With V trimmed by 1 base and J by 7 bases, 3 bases remained unmatched. CDR1 KGHSH and CDR2 LQKENI come from the germline V gene. The CDR3, as DNA: TGTGCCAGCTCACCACAGGGGGCGCGTGGCTACACCTTC. Protein sequence: CASSPQGARGYTF.

The chain joins TRBV5-1 to TRBJ2-1, with a tentative D call TRBD2 (6 bases). The CDR3 is 15 residues long. Trimming shortened V by 1 base and J by 0 bases, and 8 bases separated the two germline ends. The germline gives CDR1 SGHRS, CDR2 YFSETQ. The CDR3 region has the DNA TGCGCCAGCAGCTTGATCGGGGGCTCCTACAATGAGCAGTTCTTC. Amino acid sequence: CASSLIGGSYNEQFF.

The chain is built from TRBV2 and TRBJ1-1, with D possibly TRBD1 on 5 matching bases. Germline values: CDR1 SNHLY, CDR2 FYNNEI. CDR3 length equals 16 residues. Trimming removed 5 bases from V and 6 bases from J, with 22 bases in between. In DNA form, the CDR3 reads TGTGCCAGCAGTCCCCGTAGGGGTGAGACGAGCTCTGAAGCTTTCTTT. Translated: CASSPRRGETSSEAFF. Complete variable domain (other parts from reference TRBV2 and TRBJ1-1): EPEVTQTPSHQVTQMGQEVILRCVPISNHLYFYWYRQILGQKVEFLVSFYNNEISEKSEIFDDQFSVERPDGSNFTLKIRSTKLEDSAMYFCASSPRRGETSSEAFFGQGTRLTVV.

The chain links TRBV2 to TRBJ2-2; D gene uncertain. The CDR3 is made up of 15 amino acids. V dropped 5 bases and J dropped 0 bases, with 10 bases sitting between them. CDR1 and CDR2 from the germline V gene are SNHLY and FYNNEI. CDR3 bases: TGTGCCAGCAGTCATGACACAGCGAACACCGGGGAGCTGTTTTTT. Its translation: CASSHDTANTGELFF. Full variable domain (remainder filled in from reference TRBV2 and TRBJ2-2): EPEVTQTPSHQVTQMGQEVILRCVPISNHLYFYWYRQILGQKVEFLVSFYNNEISEKSEIFDDQFSVERPDGSNFTLKIRSTKLEDSAMYFCASSHDTANTGELFFGEGSRLTVL.

This chain joins TRBV2 and TRBJ2-2, with D perhaps matching TRBD1 (5 bases). This CDR3 spans 15 amino acids. Per the germline V gene, CDR1 is SNHLY and CDR2 is FYNNEI. Trimming took 6 bases from V and 2 from J, leaving 13 bases between them. CDR3 DNA sequence: TGTGCCAGCAGCGTGACAGAATTCAACACCGGGGAGCTGTTTTTT. Protein product: CASSVTEFNTGELFF.

The chain has TRBV7-9 and TRBJ1-1; 9 bases agree with TRBD1. Germline V lookup: CDR1 SEHNR, CDR2 FQNEAQ (reference sequence). The CDR3 has 14 residues. V lost 8 bases to trimming and J lost 6 bases; unmatched junction nucleotides: 10. The CDR3, as DNA: TGTGCCAGCCAGGGACAGGGAATGTGGCCTGAAGCTTTCTTT. Its protein product is CASQGQGMWPEAFF.

This clone was detected once. The rearrangement joins TRBV10-3 to TRBJ1-5; D may be TRBD1 (6 bases). The germline CDR1 and CDR2 sequences are ENHRY and SYGVKD. V dropped 0 bases and J dropped 7 bases, with 16 bases sitting between them. There are 16 residues in the CDR3. CDR3 region: CAISESMRGGGQPQHF. CDR3 DNA sequence: TGTGCCATCAGTGAGTCGATGCGGGGGGGCGGACAGCCCCAGCATTTT.

The chain combines TRBV7-9 with TRBJ2-2; 10 bases match TRBD1. CDR3 size: 13 residues. The ends lost 8 bases at V and 6 bases at J; junction bases unmatched: 3. Germline V gives CDR1 SEHNR, CDR2 FQNEAQ (reference sequence). The CDR3 nucleotides are TGTGCCAGCGGTGGGACAGGGGCCGGGGAGCTGTTTTTT. It encodes CASGGTGAGELFF.

The chain links TRBV4-1 to TRBJ2-7; the match to TRBD2 covers 7 bases. Unmatched junction bases numbered 12, after V lost 5 bases and J lost 2 bases. Germline-derived CDR1 and CDR2 are MGHRA and YSYEKL. CDR3 length equals 16 residues. In nucleotides, the CDR3 is TGCGCCAGCAGCGCAAAATGGGAGGGGAACCCCTACGAGCAGTACTTC. Translation gives CASSAKWEGNPYEQYF.